These T cell receptor beta chains were read from a single sample in a study of PD-1 blockade in classical Hodgkin lymphoma. Sequencing was performed with immunoSEQ multiplex PCR; in TCRdb, only in-frame clones are kept and a portion is missing. This sample yields more than 10,000 clones, of which around 86% are seen a single time; 20% to 30% belongs to the top ten. The source was peripheral blood mononuclear cells (PBMCs), collected at baseline. The source of these receptors is a human donor with classical Hodgkin lymphoma. The conserved cysteine and the conserved F or W are not part of the CDR3 here.

V: TRBV1; J: TRBJ1-2; CDR3: TSRPGCLCETYGYT
V: TRBV28; J: TRBJ1-4; CDR3: ASSLPIPRITNEKLF
V: TRBV6-5; J: TRBJ1-1; CDR3: ASTQKEGITEAF
V: TRBV15; J: TRBJ2-2; CDR3: ATSATGAGELF
V: TRBV6-1; J: TRBJ1-5; CDR3: ASSEASINQPQH
V: TRBV2; J: TRBJ1-4; CDR3: ASSPVPKFRLF
V: TRBV7-6; J: TRBJ1-1; CDR3: ASSLKTGLGDTEAF
V: TRBV5-1; J: TRBJ2-2; CDR3: ASSLNYGGTNTGELF
V: TRBV28; J: TRBJ2-3; CDR3: ATSLGPGAGDTQY
V: TRBV12-5; J: TRBJ2-3; CDR3: ASGSPPTSGGDTQY